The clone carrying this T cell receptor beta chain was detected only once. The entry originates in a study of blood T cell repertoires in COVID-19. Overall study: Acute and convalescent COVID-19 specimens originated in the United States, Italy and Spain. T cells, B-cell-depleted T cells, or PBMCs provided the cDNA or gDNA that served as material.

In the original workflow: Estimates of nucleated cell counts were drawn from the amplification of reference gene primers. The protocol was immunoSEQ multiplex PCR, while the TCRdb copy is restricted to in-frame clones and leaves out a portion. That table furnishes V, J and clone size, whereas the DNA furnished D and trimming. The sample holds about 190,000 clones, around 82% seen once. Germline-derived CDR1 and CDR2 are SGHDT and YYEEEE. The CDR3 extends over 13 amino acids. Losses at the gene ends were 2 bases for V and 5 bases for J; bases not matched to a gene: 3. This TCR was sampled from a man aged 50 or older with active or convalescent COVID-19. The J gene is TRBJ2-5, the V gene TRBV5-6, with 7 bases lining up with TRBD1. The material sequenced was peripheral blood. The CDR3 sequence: CASSFLRGETQYF. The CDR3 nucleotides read TGTGCCAGCAGCTTCCTCAGGGGGGAGACCCAGTACTTC.